A selection of T cell receptor beta chains follows, all from one sample in a study of cytotoxic CD8 clonotypes in ibrutinib-treated CLL. Using immunoSEQ multiplex PCR, the repertoire was profiled, and TCRdb retains in-frame clones only, with some absent. The sample lists fewer than 200,000 clones, approximately 80% seen once, with about 5% in the top ten. The source was PBMCs, collected after 24 months of ibrutinib treatment. These receptors were collected from a human donor with chronic lymphocytic leukemia. CDR3s include the opening cysteine and the closing phenylalanine or tryptophan. Each record gives: J gene, clone size, V gene, D gene, CDR3 protein, CDR3 DNA. The D gene is left open where the match is weak. The size of a clone is reported for some rows only, either as once, few or many, or as a class for expanded clones.

TRBJ1-2	NA	TRBV11-2	NA	CASSLRGGIGYGYTF	TGTGCCAGCAGCCTACGGGGGGGCATAGGCTATGGCTACACCTTC
TRBJ2-3	NA	TRBV4-3	NA	CASSQASFDTQYF	TGCGCCAGCAGCCAAGCGTCTTTTGATACGCAGTATTTT
TRBJ2-1	NA	TRBV27	TRBD2	CASSYRASGPSSYNEQFF	TGTGCCAGCAGTTATCGGGCTAGCGGGCCTAGCTCCTACAATGAGCAGTTCTTC
TRBJ2-5	NA	TRBV4-1	TRBD2	CASSLIAGGSETQYF	TGCGCCAGCAGCCTGATAGCGGGGGGGAGTGAGACCCAGTACTTC
TRBJ1-5	NA	TRBV28	NA	CASSLVTNQPQHF	TGTGCCAGCAGTTTGGTCACTAATCAGCCCCAGCATTTT
TRBJ2-2	NA	TRBV5-1	NA	CASSRVGPGELFF	TGCGCCAGCAGCCGGGTCGGACCCGGGGAGCTGTTTTTT
TRBJ2-7	many	TRBV4-2	TRBD2	CASSLRTSGRGEQYF	TGTGCCAGCAGCCTCCGGACTAGCGGGCGTGGCGAGCAGTACTTC
TRBJ1-4	NA	TRBV6-5	NA	CASSLGLEKEKLFF	TGTGCCAGCAGCCTCGGACTGGAGAAAGAAAAACTGTTTTTT
TRBJ2-7	NA	TRBV6-5	NA	CASSYSSGDTYEQYF	TGTGCCAGCAGTTACTCGTCAGGGGACACCTACGAGCAGTACTTC
TRBJ2-7	NA	TRBV6-1	NA	CASSAGGGSSYEQYF	TGTGCCAGCAGTGCCGGAGGGGGGAGTAGCTACGAGCAGTACTTC
TRBJ2-1	NA	TRBV11-3	NA	CASSVGGSANEQFF	TGTGCCAGCAGCGTGGGAGGCTCTGCGAATGAGCAGTTCTTC
TRBJ1-4	NA	TRBV27	TRBD1	CASSPRQGGEKLFF	TGTGCCAGCAGTCCCCGACAGGGAGGGGAAAAACTGTTTTTT
TRBJ2-5	NA	TRBV7-9	NA	CASSLGGIPGETQYF	TGTGCCAGCAGCTTAGGAGGGATCCCAGGGGAGACCCAGTACTTC
TRBJ2-7	NA	TRBV6-5	NA	CASSYSTFGGEQYF	TGTGCCAGCAGTTACTCTACCTTCGGAGGGGAGCAGTACTTC
TRBJ2-3	NA	TRBV5-4	TRBD2	CASSQPGLAGGHTQYF	TGTGCCAGCAGCCAACCGGGACTAGCGGGAGGGCATACGCAGTATTTT
TRBJ2-2	NA	TRBV6-1	TRBD1	CASSPTGPNTGELFF	TGTGCCAGCAGCCCGACAGGGCCGAACACCGGGGAGCTGTTTTTT
TRBJ2-5	NA	TRBV2	TRBD1	CASSTGDRFSYQETQYF	TGTGCCAGCAGTACTGGGGACAGATTTTCGTACCAAGAGACCCAGTACTTC
TRBJ2-7	NA	TRBV5-1	NA	CASSLASAANSYEQYF	TGCGCCAGCAGCTTGGCCTCGGCCGCCAACTCCTACGAGCAGTACTTC